This T cell receptor beta chain was obtained from a study of technical replicates of blood from a few donors. The protocol was immunoSEQ multiplex PCR, while the TCRdb copy is restricted to in-frame clones and leaves out a portion. The sample lists just over 80,000 clones; about 97% were seen once. Germline trimming cut 0 bases from V and 2 bases from J; bases unmatched to any gene: 3. Germline CDR1 SGDLS, CDR2 YYNGEE. The CDR3 consists of 15 residues. The sequencing input was T cells isolated from PBMCs. The source is a human donor in good health. The gene calls are TRBV9 and TRBJ2-7, with 9 bases that match TRBD2. The CDR3 protein is CASSVGGGRAYEQYF. Here the CDR3 DNA reads TGTGCCAGCAGCGTAGGTGGCGGGAGGGCCTACGAGCAGTACTTC.